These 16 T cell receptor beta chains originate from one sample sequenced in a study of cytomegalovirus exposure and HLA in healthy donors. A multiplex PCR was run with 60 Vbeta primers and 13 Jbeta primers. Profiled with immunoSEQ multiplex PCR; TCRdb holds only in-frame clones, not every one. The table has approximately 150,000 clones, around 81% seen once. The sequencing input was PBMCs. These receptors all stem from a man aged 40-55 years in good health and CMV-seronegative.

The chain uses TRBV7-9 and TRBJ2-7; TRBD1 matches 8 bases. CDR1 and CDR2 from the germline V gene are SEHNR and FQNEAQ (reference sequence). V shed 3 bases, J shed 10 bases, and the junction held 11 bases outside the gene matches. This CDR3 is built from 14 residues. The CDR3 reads CASSLETGALTQYF. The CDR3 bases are TGTGCCAGCAGCTTGGAGACAGGGGCCCTTACCCAGTACTTC. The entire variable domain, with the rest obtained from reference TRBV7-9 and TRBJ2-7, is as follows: DTGVSQNPRHKITKRGQNVTFRCDPISEHNRLYWYRQTLGQGPEFLTYFQNEAQLEKSRLLSDRFSAERPKGSFSTLEIQRTEQGDSAMYLCASSLETGALTQYFGPGTRLTVT.

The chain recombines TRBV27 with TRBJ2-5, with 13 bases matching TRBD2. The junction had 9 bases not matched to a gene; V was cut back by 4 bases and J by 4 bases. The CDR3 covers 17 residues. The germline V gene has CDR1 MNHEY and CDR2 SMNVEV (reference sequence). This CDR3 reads CASSSPGLAGFLETQYF. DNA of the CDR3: TGTGCCAGCAGTTCGCCGGGACTAGCGGGATTTTTAGAGACCCAGTACTTC.

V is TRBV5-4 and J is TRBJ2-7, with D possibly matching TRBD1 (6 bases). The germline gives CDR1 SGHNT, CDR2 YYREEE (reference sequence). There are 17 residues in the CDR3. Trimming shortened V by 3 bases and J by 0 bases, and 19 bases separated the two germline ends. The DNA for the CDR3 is TGTGCCAGCAGCTGGGGGCCGGGTGGGTCGAGCTCCTACGAGCAGTACGTC. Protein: CASSWGPGGSSSYEQYV.

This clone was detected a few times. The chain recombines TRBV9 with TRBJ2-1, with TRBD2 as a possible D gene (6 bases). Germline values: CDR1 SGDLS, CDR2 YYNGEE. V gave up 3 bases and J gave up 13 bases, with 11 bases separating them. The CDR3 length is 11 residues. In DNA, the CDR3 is TGTGCCAGCAGCGGGGACTCACCTCAGTTCTTC. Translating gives CASSGDSPQFF.

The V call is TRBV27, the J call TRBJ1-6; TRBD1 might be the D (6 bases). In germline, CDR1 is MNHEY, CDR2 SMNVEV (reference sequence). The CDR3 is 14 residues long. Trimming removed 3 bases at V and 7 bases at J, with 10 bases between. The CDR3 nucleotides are TGTGCCAGCAGTTTCCCGGGACAAAATTCACCCCTCCACTTT. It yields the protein CASSFPGQNSPLHF.

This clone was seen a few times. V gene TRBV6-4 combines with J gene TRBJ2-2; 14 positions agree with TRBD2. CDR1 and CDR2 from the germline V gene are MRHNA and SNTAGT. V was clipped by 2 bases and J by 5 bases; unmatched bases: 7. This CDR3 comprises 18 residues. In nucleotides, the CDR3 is TGTGCCAGCAGTGACCCCGACGGGACTAGCGGGGGAACCGGGGAGCTGTTTTTT. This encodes CASSDPDGTSGGTGELFF.

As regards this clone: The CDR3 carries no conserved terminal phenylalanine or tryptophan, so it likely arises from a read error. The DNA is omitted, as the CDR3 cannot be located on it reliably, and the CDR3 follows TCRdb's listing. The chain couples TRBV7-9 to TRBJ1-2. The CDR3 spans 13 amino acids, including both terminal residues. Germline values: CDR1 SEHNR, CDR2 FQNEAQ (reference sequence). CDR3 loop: CASSLAGGPLLLR.

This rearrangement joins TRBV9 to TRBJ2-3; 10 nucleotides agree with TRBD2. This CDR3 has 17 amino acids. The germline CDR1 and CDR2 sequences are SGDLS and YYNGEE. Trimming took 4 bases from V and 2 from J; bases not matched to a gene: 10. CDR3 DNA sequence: TGTGCCAGCAGCCCTACCCCGGGACTAGCGCTCACAGATACGCAGTATTTT. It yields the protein CASSPTPGLALTDTQYF.

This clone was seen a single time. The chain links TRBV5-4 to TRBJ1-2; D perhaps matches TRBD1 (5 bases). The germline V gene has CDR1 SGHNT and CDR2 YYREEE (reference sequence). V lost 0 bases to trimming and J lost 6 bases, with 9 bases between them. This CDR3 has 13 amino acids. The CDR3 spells CASSLGGGDGYTF. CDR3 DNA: TGTGCCAGCAGCTTGGGGGGGGGAGATGGCTACACCTTC.

CDR3 nucleotide sequence: TGTGCCATCACCTCGGGACTAGCGGGAGGAGATGAGCAGTTCTTC. This gives the protein CAITSGLAGGDEQFF. The gene calls are TRBV10-3 and TRBJ2-1; 15 positions agree with TRBD2. The germline V gene has CDR1 ENHRY and CDR2 SYGVKD. Unmatched junction bases numbered 6, after V lost 7 bases and J lost 8 bases. This CDR3 region has 15 residues.

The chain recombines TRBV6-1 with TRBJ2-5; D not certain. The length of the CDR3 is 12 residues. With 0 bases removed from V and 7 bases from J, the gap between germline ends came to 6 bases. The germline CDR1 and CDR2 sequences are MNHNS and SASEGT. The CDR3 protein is CASSEARGTQYF. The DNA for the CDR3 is TGTGCCAGCAGTGAAGCCCGAGGGACCCAGTACTTC.

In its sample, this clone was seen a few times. CDR3 sequence: CASSPLGSGGLTDTQYF. The CDR3 nucleotides are TGTGCCAGCTCACCACTAGGGAGCGGGGGCTTGACAGATACGCAGTATTTT. This chain uses TRBV18 with TRBJ2-3, with 8 bases fitting TRBD2. Unmatched junction bases numbered 9, after V lost 1 base and J lost 3 bases. The length of the CDR3 is 17 residues. Germline CDR1 reads KGHSH; CDR2 reads LQKENI.

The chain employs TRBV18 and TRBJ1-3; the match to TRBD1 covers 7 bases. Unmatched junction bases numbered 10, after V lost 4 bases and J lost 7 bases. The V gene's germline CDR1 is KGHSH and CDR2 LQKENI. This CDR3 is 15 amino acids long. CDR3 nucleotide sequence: TGTGCCAGCTCACGAGCGACAGGGAAAGGGAACACCATATATTTT. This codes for CASSRATGKGNTIYF.

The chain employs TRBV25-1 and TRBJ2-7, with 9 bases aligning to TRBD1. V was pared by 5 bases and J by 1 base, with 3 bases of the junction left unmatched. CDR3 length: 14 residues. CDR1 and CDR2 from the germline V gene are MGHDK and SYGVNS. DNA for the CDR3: TGTGCCAGCAGTTCCGGACAGGGGTCCTACGAGCAGTACTTC. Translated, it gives CASSSGQGSYEQYF.

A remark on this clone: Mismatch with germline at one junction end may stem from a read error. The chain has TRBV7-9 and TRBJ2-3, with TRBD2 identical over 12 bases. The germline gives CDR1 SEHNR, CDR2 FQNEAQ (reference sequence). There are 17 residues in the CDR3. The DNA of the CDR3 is TGTTCCAGCAGCACGACTAGCGGGAGAGGGAAAGGAGATACGCAGTATTTT. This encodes CSSSTTSGRGKGDTQYF.

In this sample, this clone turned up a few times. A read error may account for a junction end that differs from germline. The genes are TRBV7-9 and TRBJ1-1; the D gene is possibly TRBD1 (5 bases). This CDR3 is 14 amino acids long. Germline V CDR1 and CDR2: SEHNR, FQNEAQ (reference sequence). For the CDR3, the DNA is TGTGCCAGCAGCCAATACACGGGGGGAGCTCAGCTAAGCTTT. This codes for CASSQYTGGAQLSF. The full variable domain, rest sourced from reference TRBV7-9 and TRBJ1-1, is DTGVSQNPRHKITKRGQNVTFRCDPISEHNRLYWYRQTLGQGPEFLTYFQNEAQLEKSRLLSDRFSAERPKGSFSTLEIQRTEQGDSAMYLCASSQYTGGAQLSFGQGTRLTVV.